The 4 T cell receptor beta chains presented below share a single source sample, sequenced in a study of beta chain features in type 1 diabetes. The study, taken as a whole, reports: There was a moderate but significant shortening of TCRB CDR3s in all four CD4+ subsets of Type 1 diabetes patients.

Their specific antigens are unknown. Reverse transcription of all isolated RNA meant that expressed TCRB transcripts were sequenced. Profiling relied on immunoSEQ multiplex PCR, and the TCRdb table lists in-frame clones only, not all of them. The top ten clones hold about 1% of a sample with roughly 160,000 clones, approximately 7.8% of them seen once. Material: central memory CD4+ T cells from blood. All receptors derive from a woman in her 40s with type 1 diabetes.

J is TRBJ1-3 and V is TRBV5-8, with no clear D. Germline lookup yields CDR1 SGHTS and CDR2 YDEGEE. The CDR3 loop spans 17 amino acids. V gave up 4 bases and J gave up 0 bases, with 17 bases separating them. The CDR3 loop is CASSRTPGSTSGNTIYF. The CDR3 bases are TGTGCCAGCAGCCGGACTCCCGGAAGCACCTCTGGAAACACCATATATTTT. The whole variable domain, remainder taken from reference TRBV5-8 and TRBJ1-3, is EAGVTQSPTHLIKTRGQQATLRCSPISGHTSVYWYQQALGLGLQFLLWYDEGEERNRGNFPPRFSGRQFPNYSSELNVNALELEDSALYLCASSRTPGSTSGNTIYFGEGSWLTVV.

In its sample, this clone was seen a few times. The chain joins TRBV5-6 to TRBJ2-1, with 9 bases matching TRBD1. Per the germline V gene, CDR1 is SGHDT and CDR2 is YYEEEE. Losses at the gene ends were 4 bases for V and 4 bases for J; bases not matched to a gene: 12. This CDR3 spans 17 amino acids. The DNA for the CDR3 is TGTGCCAGCAGCGGAACCGGGACAGGGAATAGGTACAATGAGCAGTTCTTC. It is translated as CASSGTGTGNRYNEQFF. The complete variable domain, with remaining parts taken from reference TRBV5-6 and TRBJ2-1, reads DAGVTQSPTHLIKTRGQQVTLRCSPKSGHDTVSWYQQALGQGPQFIFQYYEEEERQRGNFPDRFSGHQFPNYSSELNVNALLLGDSALYLCASSGTGTGNRYNEQFFGPGTRLTVL.

J is TRBJ2-3 and V is TRBV21-1; the D call in the table, TRBD1, was not verified against the DNA. TRBV21-1 is designated a pseudogene. The CDR3 loop spans 15 amino acids. The CDR3, as DNA: TGTGCCAGCAGCGAGGGGGACAGCGCCACAGATACGCAGTATTTT. Residues: CASSEGDSATDTQYF.

This clone was counted only a few times. This chain joins TRBV25-1 and TRBJ2-7; the D gene is possibly TRBD2 (6 bases). The V end lost 3 bases, the J end lost 6 bases, and 24 bases lay between the germline ends. The V gene's germline CDR1 is MGHDK and CDR2 SYGVNS. The CDR3 consists of 17 residues. As DNA, the CDR3 is TGTGCCAGCAGTGATAGTCTAGCGCCAAGGAGGTTGGGCGAGCAGTACTTC. This translates into CASSDSLAPRRLGEQYF.